One T cell receptor beta chain is described in this entry. Its antigen is unidentified. The assay was immunoSEQ multiplex PCR, and TCRdb's table has in-frame clones only and misses some. The table lists some 2 million clones, 85% to 95% of them singletons. This sample was taken from a study of shared clonotypes between healthy human individuals. Germline V lookup: CDR1 SGHKS, CDR2 YYEKEE (reference sequence). This CDR3 contains 14 residues. Trimming removed 0 bases at V and 4 bases at J, with 11 bases between. Donation came from healthy HIV-negative adults that had no recent acute infections or vaccinations. The study's findings and limits: Larger estimated richness was generally seen in naive subsets than in memory subsets.

This receptor was obtained from a man younger than 30 in good health. The sample taken for sequencing was naive CD4+ T cells sorted from blood. Subset specified: CD45RA+ positively selected. The chain combines TRBV5-5 with TRBJ2-7; D is perhaps TRBD2 (6 bases). The CDR3 DNA is TGTGCCAGCAGCTTGGAGGAGGGGCTGTACGAGCAGTACTTC. Translated, it gives CASSLEEGLYEQYF.